Presented here are 13 T cell receptor beta chains from one specimen sequenced in a study of blood T cell repertoires in COVID-19. Measured with immunoSEQ multiplex PCR; TCRdb has only the in-frame clones, and not every one. The profile shows over 110,000 clones, 75% to 85% of them singletons. Sequences were obtained from peripheral blood. The receptors derive from a man between 65 and 85 years old who had recovered from COVID-19.

V gene TRBV4-3 combines with J gene TRBJ1-2; the match to TRBD1 covers 8 bases. CDR1 LGHNA and CDR2 YSLEER come from the germline V gene. The CDR3 runs to 15 residues. The V gene end was trimmed by 2 bases and the J gene end by 4 bases; junction bases not matched to a gene: 6. DNA of the CDR3: TGCGCCAGCAGCCAACAACGAACAGGGGGCTATGGCTACACCTTC. This gives the protein CASSQQRTGGYGYTF.

V usage is TRBV4-3 and J usage is TRBJ2-7, with TRBD1 matching 8 bases. J lost 2 bases, V lost 0 bases, and 6 bases had no gene match. CDR1 LGHNA and CDR2 YSLEER come from the germline V gene. CDR3 length: 16 residues. The CDR3 nucleotides are TGCGCCAGCAGCCAAGATGCCGGGACAGGCGCCTACGAGCAGTACTTC. Translating gives CASSQDAGTGAYEQYF.

V gene TRBV7-2 combines with J gene TRBJ2-7; D not certain. Germline-derived CDR1 and CDR2 are SGHTA and FQGNSA. There are 18 residues in the CDR3. The ends were cut back, 4 bases at V and 0 bases at J, with 22 bases in the middle. The CDR3 is CASSYPSEVRSFSYEQYF. Written as DNA, the CDR3 is TGTGCCAGCAGCTACCCCTCAGAGGTGCGGAGCTTCTCCTACGAGCAGTACTTC. Full variable domain (rest looked up from reference TRBV7-2 and TRBJ2-7): GAGVSQSPSNKVTEKGKDVELRCDPISGHTALYWYRQSLGQGLEFLIYFQGNSAPDKSGLPSDRFSAERTGGSVSTLTIQRTQQEDSAVYLCASSYPSEVRSFSYEQYFGPGTRLTVT.

This clone has only one observation. This chain joins TRBV7-9 and TRBJ2-3; 10 bases fit TRBD2. The CDR3 is 16 residues long. Germline V lookup: CDR1 SEHNR, CDR2 FQNEAQ (reference sequence). Trimming removed 3 bases from V and 6 bases from J; junction bases left unmatched: 9. The CDR3 protein is CASSFRSGRAEDTQYF. CDR3 nucleotide sequence: TGTGCCAGCAGCTTTAGAAGCGGGAGGGCGGAGGATACGCAGTATTTT.

The chain carries TRBV5-8 and TRBJ1-5; D uncertain. V shed 8 bases and J shed 6 bases, with 12 bases lying between them. CDR1 SGHTS and CDR2 YDEGEE come from the germline V gene. The CDR3 length is 12 residues. The CDR3 loop is CASGIGFQPQHF. CDR3 in DNA: TGTGCCAGTGGTATCGGGTTTCAGCCCCAGCATTTT.

The chain has TRBV11-2 and TRBJ2-7, with 9 bases lining up with TRBD1. The CDR3 sequence is 13 residues long. The germline gives CDR1 SGHAT, CDR2 FQNNGV. The V segment lost 6 bases and the J segment 5 bases; nucleotides outside the gene matches: 5. The CDR3: CASRHRGPHEQYF. CDR3 bases: TGTGCCAGCAGGCACAGGGGGCCCCACGAGCAGTACTTC. The whole variable domain, filled in from reference TRBV11-2 and TRBJ2-7, reads EAGVAQSPRYKIIEKRQSVAFWCNPISGHATLYWYQQILGQGPKLLIQFQNNGVVDDSQLPKDRFSAERLKGVDSTLKIQPAKLEDSAVYLCASRHRGPHEQYFGPGTRLTVT.

This clone came up many times. The chain has TRBV4-1 and TRBJ2-7; 9 bases fit TRBD2. V lost 1 base to trimming and J lost 4 bases; unmatched junction nucleotides: 5. Looked up from germline, CDR1 is MGHRA and CDR2 is YSYEKL. This CDR3 is built from 15 residues. The CDR3 spells CASSQVSGSFYEQYF. In DNA, the CDR3 is TGCGCCAGCAGCCAAGTTAGCGGGAGCTTTTACGAGCAGTACTTC.

The chain couples TRBV12-3 or TRBV12-4 to TRBJ2-1; 10 positions agree with TRBD1. The length of the CDR3 is 13 residues. V shed 6 bases, J shed 9 bases, and the junction held 5 bases outside the gene matches. The CDR3 DNA sequence: TGTGCCAGCAGCCCGGGACAGGGGCGTGAGCAGTTCTTC. Translation: CASSPGQGREQFF.

This sequence joins TRBV10-3 and TRBJ2-7; tentatively, D is TRBD1 (6 bases). Germline-derived CDR1 and CDR2 are ENHRY and SYGVKD. The germline V and J ends were trimmed by 3 bases and 6 bases, with 15 bases remaining between them. The length of the CDR3 is 14 residues. CDR3 coding DNA: TGTGCCATCAGTGATGCAGGGGCGCAGGTCGAGCAGTACTTC. This encodes CAISDAGAQVEQYF.

This clone appeared a single time. The V gene is TRBV9, the J gene TRBJ1-1; TRBD1 agrees at 9 bases. Germline CDR1 reads SGDLS; CDR2 reads YYNGEE. Trimming removed 4 bases from V and 6 bases from J; junction bases left unmatched: 7. The CDR3 loop spans 14 amino acids. The CDR3 DNA reads as TGTGCCAGCAGCCGAAGTGGACAGGGGTCTGAAGCTTTCTTT. Translated: CASSRSGQGSEAFF.

The chain combines TRBV12-3 or TRBV12-4 with TRBJ2-2, with a weak D call TRBD1 (6 bases). V lost 7 bases and J lost 3, with 9 bases in between. The CDR3 covers 13 residues. Here the CDR3 DNA reads TGTGCCAGCACCAGACAGGACACCGGGGAGCTGTTTTTT. Translating gives CASTRQDTGELFF.

V gene TRBV6-1 combines with J gene TRBJ2-7; TRBD2 agrees at 10 bases. With V trimmed by 3 bases and J by 6 bases, 8 bases remained unmatched. Germline V lookup: CDR1 MNHNS, CDR2 SASEGT. CDR3 size: 15 residues. The CDR3 loop is CASSELGLALGEQYF. CDR3 sequence (DNA): TGTGCCAGCAGTGAGTTGGGACTAGCGTTGGGCGAGCAGTACTTC.

The chain recombines TRBV7-2 with TRBJ2-7; TRBD2 matches at 13 bases. The CDR3 runs 16 residues. From germline, CDR1 is SGHTA and CDR2 FQGNSA. The ends lost 5 bases at V and 3 bases at J; junction bases unmatched: 7. This CDR3 is CASSPGLAGAFYEQYF. The DNA of the CDR3 is TGTGCCAGCAGCCCCGGACTAGCGGGAGCTTTCTACGAGCAGTACTTC.